The clone carrying this T cell receptor (beta chain) was counted a single time. Its antigen is currently unknown. Use of 60 Vbeta and 13 Jbeta primers characterized the PCR. The repertoire was sequenced with immunoSEQ multiplex PCR; TCRdb's copy has only in-frame clones and lacks some. The sample yields roughly 180,000 clones, 70% to 80% seen once. The data derive from a study of cytomegalovirus exposure and HLA in healthy donors. Study summary: Unique TCRs from HLA-typed donors, about 85 million of them, were held in an early data release. General observations from the study: In a later analysis, TCR beta V- and J-gene trimming was associated with a missense DCLRE1C variant. Researchers had no immune exposure information except CMV serostatus available. It was confirmed in vitro that three of the CMV-associated chains were specific for CMV antigens.

Germline CDR1 reads SQVTM; CDR2 reads ANQGSEA. The CDR3 is made up of 12 amino acids. The V end lost 3 bases, the J end lost 2 bases, and 6 bases lay between the germline ends. The V gene is TRBV29-1, the J gene TRBJ2-3; D unresolved. Sequenced: PBMCs. The TCR was taken from a female donor in good health and CMV-seronegative. This CDR3 is CSVDRVTDTQYF. The CDR3 nucleotides read TGCAGCGTTGATCGGGTCACAGATACGCAGTATTTT.